These T cell receptor beta chains were read from a single sample in a study of human versus mouse CDR3 diversity and MHC coevolution. TCRdb's table, derived via immunoSEQ multiplex PCR, lists solely in-frame clones and lacks some. The table lists fewer than 100,000 clones, around 93% of them singletons. The specimen sequenced was naive CD4+ T cells from blood. These TCRs come from a person between 30 and 69 years old in good health. Each CDR3 is given with its conserved first and last residue. The order of the fields is clone size, D gene, J gene, V gene, CDR3 protein, CDR3 DNA. D genes are given only for firm matches. Where a row states a size, it is once, few, many or the class of an expanded clone; other rows omit it.

>NA|TRBD2|TRBJ2-2|TRBV7-7
CASSPTSGGTGELFF
TGTGCCAGCAGCCCCACTAGCGGAGGGACCGGGGAGCTGTTTTTT
>NA|TRBD1|TRBJ2-7|TRBV10-1
CASSDYRDRDIYEQYF
TGCGCCAGCAGTGACTACCGGGACAGGGATATATACGAGCAGTACTTC
>few|NA|TRBJ1-5|TRBV19
CASTSAGNQPQHF
TGTGCCAGTACATCCGCAGGCAATCAGCCCCAGCATTTT
>NA|NA|TRBJ2-6|TRBV19
CASRDQGAGANVLTF
TGTGCCTCCCGAGACCAGGGCGCGGGGGCCAACGTCCTGACTTTC
>NA|NA|TRBJ1-5|TRBV27
CASSFVRGEQPQHF
TGTGCCAGCAGTTTCGTCCGGGGGGAGCAGCCCCAGCATTTT
>NA|NA|TRBJ1-5|TRBV30
CAWGPWVGGNQPQHF
TGTGCCTGGGGACCTTGGGTCGGGGGCAATCAGCCCCAGCATTTT
>NA|NA|TRBJ1-1|TRBV6-6
CASSLGHLEAFF
TGTGCCAGCAGTTTAGGACACCTTGAAGCTTTCTTT
>once|TRBD2|TRBJ2-7|TRBV5-1
CASSLERDNEQYF
TGCGCCAGCAGCTTGGAGCGGGATAACGAGCAGTACTTC
>NA|NA|TRBJ2-5|TRBV27
CASRSRGQETQYF
TGTGCCAGCAGGAGCCGGGGACAAGAGACCCAGTACTTC
>once|NA|TRBJ2-1|TRBV18
CASSRGSDEQFF
TGTGCCAGCTCACGAGGGAGCGATGAGCAGTTCTTC
>NA|TRBD1|TRBJ1-2|TRBV5-5
CASSRDSQYGYTF
TGTGCCAGCAGCCGGGACAGTCAATATGGCTACACCTTC
>NA|NA|TRBJ1-1|TRBV6-6
CASSYGGPNTEAFF
TGTGCCAGCAGTTATGGGGGCCCGAACACTGAAGCTTTCTTT
>NA|NA|TRBJ1-2|TRBV7-8
CASSLVSGNGYTF
TGTGCCAGCAGCTTAGTTTCCGGGAACGGCTACACCTTC
>NA|NA|TRBJ1-1|TRBV6-1
CASSRQRNTEAFF
TGTGCCAGCTCCCGACAGAGGAACACTGAAGCTTTCTTT
>NA|TRBD1|TRBJ2-1|TRBV19
CASSAIDRGNEQFF
TGTGCCAGTAGCGCTATTGACAGGGGCAATGAGCAGTTCTTC
>once|TRBD1|TRBJ1-2|TRBV5-4
CASSTDGTGGYTF
TGTGCCAGCAGCACGGACGGGACAGGAGGCTACACCTTC
>NA|TRBD1|TRBJ2-7|TRBV19
CASRSPQGAYEQYF
TGTGCCAGTAGAAGCCCCCAGGGGGCCTACGAGCAGTACTTC
>NA|TRBD1|TRBJ2-2|TRBV9
CASSDRQGMRLGTGELFF
TGTGCCAGCAGCGATAGACAGGGGATGCGTCTGGGGACCGGGGAGCTGTTTTTT
>NA|NA|TRBJ2-7|TRBV6-1
CASSRTVDRPYEQYF
TGTGCCAGCAGTCGGACAGTTGACAGGCCGTACGAGCAGTACTTC
>NA|NA|TRBJ2-6|TRBV14
CASSLEGRPFTGANVLTF
TGTGCCAGCAGCCTGGAGGGCAGGCCTTTCACTGGGGCCAACGTCCTGACTTTC
>few|NA|TRBJ1-5|TRBV7-3
CASSLEAGQPQHF
TGTGCCAGCAGCTTAGAGGCCGGTCAGCCCCAGCATTTT
>NA|NA|TRBJ2-3|TRBV12-5
CASGPGGAHTQYF
TGTGCTAGTGGTCCCGGCGGGGCCCATACGCAGTATTTT
>NA|NA|TRBJ2-1|TRBV9
CASTQTRGGNEQFF
TGTGCCAGCACCCAGACTAGGGGTGGCAATGAGCAGTTCTTC
>NA|TRBD2|TRBJ2-1|TRBV7-8
CASSLPAGPSYNEQFF
TGTGCCAGCAGCTTACCAGCGGGACCGTCCTACAATGAGCAGTTCTTC
>NA|NA|TRBJ2-7|TRBV28
CASRPGWEAQYF
TGTGCCAGCCGCCCGGGGTGGGAGGCGCAGTACTTC
>NA|NA|TRBJ1-1|TRBV2
CASRADLNTEAFF
TGTGCCAGCAGGGCGGACTTGAACACTGAAGCTTTCTTT
>NA|NA|TRBJ2-7|TRBV4-3
CASSQGGRVFEQYF
TGCGCCAGCAGCCAAGGAGGCAGGGTGTTTGAGCAGTACTTC
>NA|TRBD2|TRBJ2-7|TRBV7-8
CASSAGLAGAGNYEQYF
TGTGCCAGCAGCGCCGGACTAGCGGGAGCAGGGAACTACGAGCAGTACTTC
>NA|TRBD1|TRBJ2-7|TRBV9
CASSVEGGGYEQYF
TGTGCCAGCAGCGTAGAAGGGGGCGGGTACGAGCAGTACTTC
>NA|NA|TRBJ1-5|TRBV28
CASITSSNQPQHF
TGTGCCAGCATTACGAGTAGCAATCAGCCCCAGCATTTT
>NA|TRBD1|TRBJ1-1|TRBV10-3
CAITWGDRNTEAFF
TGTGCCATCACCTGGGGGGACAGGAACACTGAAGCTTTCTTT
>NA|NA|TRBJ1-2|TRBV19
CASSIQAILNYGYTF
TGTGCCAGTAGTATTCAGGCGATTCTAAACTATGGCTACACCTTC
>NA|NA|TRBJ2-4|TRBV20-1
CSVRLGNIQYF
TGCAGTGTTAGGTTGGGCAACATTCAGTACTTC
>NA|TRBD2|TRBJ2-5|TRBV25-1
CASMGGGRGYWETQYF
TGTGCCAGCATGGGGGGGGGACGGGGTTACTGGGAGACCCAGTACTTC
>once|TRBD2|TRBJ2-7|TRBV6-4
CASSVGLAGHYEQYF
TGTGCCAGCAGTGTTGGACTAGCGGGGCACTACGAGCAGTACTTC
>NA|NA|TRBJ2-3|TRBV19
CASSMQGTDTQYF
TGTGCCAGTAGTATGCAGGGGACAGATACGCAGTATTTT
>once|NA|TRBJ1-5|TRBV28
CASIAGDSQPQHF
TGTGCCAGCATAGCAGGGGATTCCCAGCCCCAGCATTTT